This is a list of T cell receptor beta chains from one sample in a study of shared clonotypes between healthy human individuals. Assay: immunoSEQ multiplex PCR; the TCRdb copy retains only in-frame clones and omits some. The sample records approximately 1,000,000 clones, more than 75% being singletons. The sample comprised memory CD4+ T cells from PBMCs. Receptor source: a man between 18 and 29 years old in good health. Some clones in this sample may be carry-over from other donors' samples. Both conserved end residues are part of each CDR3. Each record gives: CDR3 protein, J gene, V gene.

cdr3_aa: CASLVFRREGQETQYF
j_call: TRBJ2-5
v_call: TRBV2

cdr3_aa: CATSRDGGPNQPQHF
j_call: TRBJ1-5
v_call: TRBV15

cdr3_aa: CASSARGAGVGYEQYF
j_call: TRBJ2-7
v_call: TRBV7-6

cdr3_aa: CASSIYWGAGTEAFF
j_call: TRBJ1-1
v_call: TRBV19

cdr3_aa: CASSGLGGPGELFF
j_call: TRBJ2-2
v_call: TRBV2

cdr3_aa: CASSLGQGNGNTIYF
j_call: TRBJ1-3
v_call: TRBV5-1

cdr3_aa: CASSLDYRGPYEQYF
j_call: .
v_call: TRBV11-2

cdr3_aa: CASSPRTSGTDTQYF
j_call: TRBJ2-3
v_call: TRBV9

cdr3_aa: CSVNLLGAGGYTF
j_call: TRBJ1-2
v_call: TRBV29-1

cdr3_aa: CASSYSRLSNEQFF
j_call: TRBJ2-1
v_call: TRBV6-6

cdr3_aa: CASSLLPRASYNEQFF
j_call: TRBJ2-1
v_call: TRBV7-6

cdr3_aa: CASRPHLRREKLFF
j_call: TRBJ1-4
v_call: TRBV7-9

cdr3_aa: CASSLVLAVSDEQFF
j_call: TRBJ2-1
v_call: TRBV5-1

cdr3_aa: CASNEGNYNQPQHF
j_call: TRBJ1-5
v_call: TRBV6-6

cdr3_aa: CASSLHRDRQETQYF
j_call: TRBJ2-5
v_call: TRBV7-2

cdr3_aa: CASSPGGQTTGELFF
j_call: TRBJ2-2
v_call: TRBV11-3

cdr3_aa: CASSVVKGAGVTGELFF
j_call: TRBJ2-2
v_call: TRBV9